Included here is one TCR beta chain sequence, with context. This sample is drawn from a study of blood T cell repertoires in COVID-19. The overall study: Donors in the United States, Italy and Spain gave samples during acute or convalescent COVID-19. PBMCs, B-cell-depleted T cells, or T cells provided the cDNA or gDNA that made up the material.

Per the study methods: Estimation of nucleated cell counts relied on the amplification of reference gene primers. Assay used: immunoSEQ multiplex PCR; TCRdb lists only in-frame clones, some missing. V and J calls plus clone size are reproduced from that table; the DNA served to infer D and trimming. The profile shows 65,000 to 90,000 clones, around 87% of them singletons. Germline-derived CDR1 and CDR2 are MNHEY and SVGAGI. The CDR3 covers 13 residues. Trimming removed 6 bases from V and 5 bases from J, with 14 bases in between. V gene TRBV6-5 combines with J gene TRBJ2-7; maybe TRBD2 (6 bases). The specimen was peripheral blood. The TCR was taken from a woman under 30 with acute or convalescent COVID-19. The CDR3 loop reads CASRSSGVHEQYF. CDR3 in DNA: TGTGCCAGCAGGAGTTCGGGGGTCCACGAGCAGTACTTC.